In this sample, the clone carrying this T cell receptor beta chain turned up a few times. This sample was included in a study of blood T cell repertoires in COVID-19. TCRdb's copy holds only in-frame clones and misses some; the assay was immunoSEQ multiplex PCR. The repertoire holds some 200,000 clones, with 80% to 90% as singletons. CDR1 is SGHAT, CDR2 FQNNGV, per germline. CDR3 length: 14 residues. V lost 0 bases and J 5 bases, leaving 11 bases between the germline ends. The V call is TRBV11-2, the J call TRBJ2-7, with D perhaps TRBD2 (6 bases). This clonotype was sampled from a woman in her 70s with acute or convalescent COVID-19. The specimen sequenced was peripheral blood. CDR3 DNA: TGTGCCAGCAGCTTAGACGCGGGATCCGACGAGCAGTACTTC. Amino acid sequence: CASSLDAGSDEQYF.